The clone carrying this TCR beta chain was counted a few times. Its antigen is not known. Generated by immunoSEQ multiplex PCR, the TCRdb table keeps only in-frame clones and is missing some. The sample records about 40,000 clones, 70% to 80% being singletons. Relapses following autologous stem cell transplantation were seen in all patients, with brentuximab vedotin exposure varying. When best responses were assessed, they were complete response, partial response or progressive disease. This record comes from a study of PD-1 blockade in classical Hodgkin lymphoma. Findings and limits, study-wide: Researchers reported that CD4+ TCR diversity, though not CD8+, rose significantly by C4D1. Reported findings placed baseline TCR diversity lower in newly diagnosed patients (compared with healthy donors).

Sample: peripheral blood mononuclear cells (PBMCs), taken at baseline. The sequence was obtained from a human donor with classical Hodgkin lymphoma.

The CDR3 spells CASSHGGNTIYF. For the CDR3, the DNA is TGTGCCAGCAGCCACGGGGGAAACACCATATATTTT. V and J are TRBV14 and TRBJ1-3; D gene ambiguous. Germline CDR1 and CDR2: SGHDN and FVKESK. This CDR3 is built from 12 residues. Trimming pared 3 bases from V and 4 bases from J, leaving 4 bases between.